This T cell receptor beta chain was sequenced for a study of siplizumab effects on memory and regulatory T cells. Assays examined 90,000 to 100,000 TCR templates per sample. Libraries were prepared by immunoSEQ multiplex PCR; TCRdb keeps only in-frame clonotypes and omits some of them. Among 90,000 to 120,000 clones listed, around 94% were seen once. Study-level findings and limits: The authors did not confirm suppressive function in proliferating Tregs from siplizumab cultures.

Points on this clone: Its antigen is undetermined.

The sequenced material came from Tregs sorted from blood. The receptor was isolated from a human donor in good health.

CDR3 in amino acids: CASSFNPAGELFF. DNA of the CDR3: TGTGCCAGCAGCTTTAATCCGGCCGGGGAGCTGTTTTTT. The chain couples TRBV11-3 to TRBJ2-2; D unclear. CDR3 length equals 13 residues. Germline V gene sequence: CDR1 SGHNT, CDR2 YENEEA. Deletions cut 3 bases from V and 6 bases from J, with 8 bases between.